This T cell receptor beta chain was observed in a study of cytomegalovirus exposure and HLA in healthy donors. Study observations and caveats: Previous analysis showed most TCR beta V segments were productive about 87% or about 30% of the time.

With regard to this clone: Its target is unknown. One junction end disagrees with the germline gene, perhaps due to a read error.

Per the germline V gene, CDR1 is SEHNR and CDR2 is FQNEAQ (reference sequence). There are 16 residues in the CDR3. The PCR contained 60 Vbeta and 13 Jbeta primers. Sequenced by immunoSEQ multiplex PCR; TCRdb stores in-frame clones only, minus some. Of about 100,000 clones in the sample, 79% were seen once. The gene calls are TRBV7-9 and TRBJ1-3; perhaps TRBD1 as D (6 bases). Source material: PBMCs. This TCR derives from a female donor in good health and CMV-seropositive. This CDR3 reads CSSSPLDSLSGNTIYF. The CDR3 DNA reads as TGTTCCAGCAGCCCGCTGGACAGCCTCTCTGGAAACACCATATATTTT.